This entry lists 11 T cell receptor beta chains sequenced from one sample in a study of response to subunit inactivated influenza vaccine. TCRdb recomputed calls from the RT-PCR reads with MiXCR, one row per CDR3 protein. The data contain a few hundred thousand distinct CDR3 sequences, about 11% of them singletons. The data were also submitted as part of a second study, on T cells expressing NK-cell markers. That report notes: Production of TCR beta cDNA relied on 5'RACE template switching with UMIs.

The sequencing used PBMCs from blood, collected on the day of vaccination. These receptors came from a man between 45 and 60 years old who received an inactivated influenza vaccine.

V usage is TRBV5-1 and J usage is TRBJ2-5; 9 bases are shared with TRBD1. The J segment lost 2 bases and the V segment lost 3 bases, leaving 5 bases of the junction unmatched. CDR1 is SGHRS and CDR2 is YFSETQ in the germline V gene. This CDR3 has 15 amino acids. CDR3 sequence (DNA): TGCGCCAGCAGCTACGGGGGGACAGGGCAAGAGACCCAGTACTTC. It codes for CASSYGGTGQETQYF.

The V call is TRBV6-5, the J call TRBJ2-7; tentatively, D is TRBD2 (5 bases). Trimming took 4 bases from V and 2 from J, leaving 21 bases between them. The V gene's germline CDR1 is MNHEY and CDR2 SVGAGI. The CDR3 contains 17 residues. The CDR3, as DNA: TGTGCCAGCAGTTCCACGGGCTGGGAGACTCGAGCCTACGAGCAGTACTTC. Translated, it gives CASSSTGWETRAYEQYF.

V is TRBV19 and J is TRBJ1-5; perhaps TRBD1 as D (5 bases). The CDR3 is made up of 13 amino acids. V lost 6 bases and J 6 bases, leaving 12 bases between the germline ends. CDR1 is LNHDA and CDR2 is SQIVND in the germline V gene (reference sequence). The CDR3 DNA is TGTGCCAGTAGCTTGGACATCTTTCAGCCCCAGCATTTT. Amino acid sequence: CASSLDIFQPQHF.

CDR3: CASGLVLGREIVNEQFF. As DNA, the CDR3 is TGTGCTAGTGGTTTGGTACTTGGCAGGGAGATTGTGAATGAGCAGTTCTTC. The chain couples TRBV12-5 to TRBJ2-1, with D perhaps given as TRBD1 or TRBD2 (5 bases each). V lost 0 bases to trimming and J lost 7 bases, with 19 bases between them. Germline CDR1 LGHNT, CDR2 FRNRAP. The CDR3 extends over 17 amino acids.

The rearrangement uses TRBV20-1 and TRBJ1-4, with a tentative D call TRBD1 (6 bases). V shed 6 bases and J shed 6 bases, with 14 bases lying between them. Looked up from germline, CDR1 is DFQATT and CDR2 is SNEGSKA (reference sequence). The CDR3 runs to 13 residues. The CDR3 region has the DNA TGCAGTGCACCGGACAGTTTCGATGAAAAACTGTTTTTT. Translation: CSAPDSFDEKLFF.

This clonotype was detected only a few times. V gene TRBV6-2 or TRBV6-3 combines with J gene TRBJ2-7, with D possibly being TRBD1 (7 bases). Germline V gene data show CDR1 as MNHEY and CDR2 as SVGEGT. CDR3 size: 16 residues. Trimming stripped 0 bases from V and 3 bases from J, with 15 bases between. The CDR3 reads CASSYSRDSPHYEQYF. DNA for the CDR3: TGTGCCAGCAGTTACTCGCGGGACAGCCCACACTACGAGCAGTACTTC.

The CDR3 DNA sequence: TGCAGTGCTAGAGCAATAGCGGGAGCTCCCCCAGATACGCAGTATTTT. Translated: CSARAIAGAPPDTQYF. The chain combines TRBV20-1 with TRBJ2-3; 9 bases align to TRBD2. Germline V gene lookup returns CDR1 DFQATT and CDR2 SNEGSKA (reference sequence). With V trimmed by 1 base and J by 4 bases, 9 bases remained unmatched. The CDR3 is 16 amino acids.

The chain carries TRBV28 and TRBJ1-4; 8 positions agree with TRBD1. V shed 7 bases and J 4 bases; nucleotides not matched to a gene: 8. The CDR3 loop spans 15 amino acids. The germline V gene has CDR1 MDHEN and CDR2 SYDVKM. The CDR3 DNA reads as TGTGCCAGCACCTCCCCCACAGGGGGTAATGAAAAACTGTTTTTT. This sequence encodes CASTSPTGGNEKLFF.

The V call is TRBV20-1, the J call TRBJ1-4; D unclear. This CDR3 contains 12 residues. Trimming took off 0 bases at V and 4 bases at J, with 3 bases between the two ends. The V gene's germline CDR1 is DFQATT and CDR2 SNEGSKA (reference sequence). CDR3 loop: CSARDRNEKLFF. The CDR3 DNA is TGCAGTGCTAGAGACCGTAATGAAAAACTGTTTTTT.

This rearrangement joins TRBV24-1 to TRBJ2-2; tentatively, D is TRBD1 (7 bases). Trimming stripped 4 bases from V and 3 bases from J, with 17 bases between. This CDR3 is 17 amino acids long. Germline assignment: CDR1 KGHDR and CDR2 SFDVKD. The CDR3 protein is CATSDPRGRRDTGELFF. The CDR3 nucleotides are TGTGCCACCAGTGACCCTAGGGGGCGGAGGGACACCGGGGAGCTGTTTTTT.

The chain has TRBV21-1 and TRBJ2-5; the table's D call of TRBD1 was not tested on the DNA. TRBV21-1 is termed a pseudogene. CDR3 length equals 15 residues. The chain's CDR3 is CASSTSRDREETQYF. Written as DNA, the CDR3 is TGTGCCAGCAGCACATCCCGGGACAGGGAAGAGACCCAGTACTTC.